The sequence of this T cell receptor beta chain was determined in a study of blood T cell repertoires in COVID-19. Overall study context: COVID-19 samples, acute and convalescent, were from the United States, Italy and Spain. T cells, B-cell-depleted T cells, or PBMCs supplied cDNA or gDNA.

Germline CDR1 reads MDHEN; CDR2 reads SYDVKM. With V trimmed by 6 bases and J by 4 bases, 13 bases remained unmatched. The CDR3 is 16 amino acids. Authors' analysis steps: Estimated nucleated cell counts came from reference gene primer amplification. Measured with immunoSEQ multiplex PCR; TCRdb has only the in-frame clones, and not every one. V, J and clone size are those of that table, while D and trimming were read from the DNA. The sample holds 150,000 or so clones, 85% to 90% seen once. This chain connects TRBV28 to TRBJ2-7, with 9 bases that match TRBD2. The sequence was obtained from a man older than 75 with acute or convalescent COVID-19. Sequenced sample: peripheral blood. CDR3 bases: TGTGCCAGCAGCAGACTAGCGGAGAACGTAAAGTACGAGCAGTACTTC. Its protein is CASSRLAENVKYEQYF.